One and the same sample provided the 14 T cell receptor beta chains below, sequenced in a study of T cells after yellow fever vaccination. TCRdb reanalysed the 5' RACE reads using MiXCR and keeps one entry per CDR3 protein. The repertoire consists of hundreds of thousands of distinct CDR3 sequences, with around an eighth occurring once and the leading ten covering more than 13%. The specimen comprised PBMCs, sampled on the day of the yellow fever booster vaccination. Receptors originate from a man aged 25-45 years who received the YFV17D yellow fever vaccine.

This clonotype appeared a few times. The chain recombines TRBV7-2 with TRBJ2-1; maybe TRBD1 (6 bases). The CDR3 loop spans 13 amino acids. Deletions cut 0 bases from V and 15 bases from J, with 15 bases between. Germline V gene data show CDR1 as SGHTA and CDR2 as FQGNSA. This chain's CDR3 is CASSLAWDNFPFF. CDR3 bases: TGTGCCAGCAGCTTAGCTTGGGACAATTTTCCGTTCTTC.

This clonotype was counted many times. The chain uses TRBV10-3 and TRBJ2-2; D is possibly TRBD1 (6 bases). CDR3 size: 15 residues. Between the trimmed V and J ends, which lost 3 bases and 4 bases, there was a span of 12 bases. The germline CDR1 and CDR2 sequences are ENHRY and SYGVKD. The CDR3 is CAISDRGEGTGELFF. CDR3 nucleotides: TGTGCCATCAGTGACAGGGGAGAGGGCACCGGGGAGCTGTTTTTT.

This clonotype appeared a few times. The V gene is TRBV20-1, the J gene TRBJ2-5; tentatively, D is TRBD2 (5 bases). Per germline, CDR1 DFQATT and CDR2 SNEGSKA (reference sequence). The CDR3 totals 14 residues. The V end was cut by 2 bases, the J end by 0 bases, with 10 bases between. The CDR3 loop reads CSARTGLYQETQYF. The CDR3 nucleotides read TGCAGTGCTAGAACCGGACTGTACCAAGAGACCCAGTACTTC.

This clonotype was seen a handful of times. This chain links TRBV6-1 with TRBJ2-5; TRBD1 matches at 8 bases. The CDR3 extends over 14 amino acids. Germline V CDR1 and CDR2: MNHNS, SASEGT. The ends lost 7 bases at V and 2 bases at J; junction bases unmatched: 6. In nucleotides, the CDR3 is TGTGCCAGCAAATGGGACAGGTTACAAGAGACCCAGTACTTC. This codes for CASKWDRLQETQYF.

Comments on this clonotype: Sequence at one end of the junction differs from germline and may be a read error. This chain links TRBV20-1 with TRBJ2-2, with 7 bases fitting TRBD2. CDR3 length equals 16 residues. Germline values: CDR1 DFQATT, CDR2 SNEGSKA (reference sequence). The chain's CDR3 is CCARDPTRGDTGELFF. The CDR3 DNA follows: TGCTGTGCTAGAGACCCGACACGGGGGGACACCGGGGAGCTGTTTTTT.

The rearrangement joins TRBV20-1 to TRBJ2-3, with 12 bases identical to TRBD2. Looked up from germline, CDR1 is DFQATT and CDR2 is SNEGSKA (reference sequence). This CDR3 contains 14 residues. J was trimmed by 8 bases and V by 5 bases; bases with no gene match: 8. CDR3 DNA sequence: TGCAGTGCTCCCCGGACTAGCGGGATTGGTACGCAGTATTTT. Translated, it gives CSAPRTSGIGTQYF.

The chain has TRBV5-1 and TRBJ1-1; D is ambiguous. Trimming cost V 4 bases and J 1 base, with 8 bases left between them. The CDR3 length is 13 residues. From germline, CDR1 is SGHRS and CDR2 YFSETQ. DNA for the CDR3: TGCGCCAGCAGCCCAAAGGCGAACACTGAAGCTTTCTTT. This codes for CASSPKANTEAFF.

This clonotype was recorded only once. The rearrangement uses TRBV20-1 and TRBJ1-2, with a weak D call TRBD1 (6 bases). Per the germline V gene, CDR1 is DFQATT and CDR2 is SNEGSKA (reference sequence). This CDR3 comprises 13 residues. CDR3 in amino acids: CSRPGGHSYGYTF. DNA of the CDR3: TGCAGCCGCCCGGGGGGGCACTCCTATGGCTACACCTTC.

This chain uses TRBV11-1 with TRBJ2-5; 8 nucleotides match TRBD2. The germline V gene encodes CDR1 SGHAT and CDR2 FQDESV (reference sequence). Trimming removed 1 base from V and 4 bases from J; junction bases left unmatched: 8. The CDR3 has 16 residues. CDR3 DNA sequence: TGTGCCAGCAGCTTAGTGTTCACTAGCGGCCCAGAGACCCAGTACTTC. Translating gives CASSLVFTSGPETQYF.

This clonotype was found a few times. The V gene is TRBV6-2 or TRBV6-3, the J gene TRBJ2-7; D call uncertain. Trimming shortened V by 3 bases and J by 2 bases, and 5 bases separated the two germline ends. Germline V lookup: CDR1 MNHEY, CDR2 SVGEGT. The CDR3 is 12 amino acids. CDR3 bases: TGTGCCAGCAGTTATATGCCCTACGAGCAGTACTTC. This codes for CASSYMPYEQYF.

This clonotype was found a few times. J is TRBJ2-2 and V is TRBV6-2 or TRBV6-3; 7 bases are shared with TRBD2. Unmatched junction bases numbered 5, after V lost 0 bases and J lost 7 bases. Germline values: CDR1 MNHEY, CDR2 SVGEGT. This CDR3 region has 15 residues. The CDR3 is CASSYSGGSLGELFF. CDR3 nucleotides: TGTGCCAGCAGTTACTCGGGCGGGAGCCTCGGGGAGCTGTTTTTT.

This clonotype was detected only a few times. This CDR3 is CASSYQREGHEQYF. CDR3 coding DNA: TGTGCCAGCAGTTACCAGCGGGAGGGCCACGAGCAGTACTTC. The rearrangement links TRBV6-5 to TRBJ2-7; 10 bases line up with TRBD2. Germline V CDR1 and CDR2: MNHEY, SVGAGI. The CDR3 is 14 residues long. V shed 2 bases, J shed 5 bases, and the junction held 3 bases outside the gene matches.

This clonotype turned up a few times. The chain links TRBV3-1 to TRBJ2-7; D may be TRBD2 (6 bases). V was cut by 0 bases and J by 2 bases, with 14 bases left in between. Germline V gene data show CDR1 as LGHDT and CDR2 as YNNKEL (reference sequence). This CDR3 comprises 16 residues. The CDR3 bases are TGTGCCAGCAGCCAAGACGACGGGGGAATACCCTACGAGCAGTACTTC. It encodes CASSQDDGGIPYEQYF.

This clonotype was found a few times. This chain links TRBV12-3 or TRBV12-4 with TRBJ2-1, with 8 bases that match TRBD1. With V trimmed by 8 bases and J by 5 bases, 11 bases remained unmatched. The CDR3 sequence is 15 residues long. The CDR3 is CASGLDRARDNEQFF. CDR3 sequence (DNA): TGTGCCAGCGGCCTGGACAGGGCTAGGGACAATGAGCAGTTCTTC.